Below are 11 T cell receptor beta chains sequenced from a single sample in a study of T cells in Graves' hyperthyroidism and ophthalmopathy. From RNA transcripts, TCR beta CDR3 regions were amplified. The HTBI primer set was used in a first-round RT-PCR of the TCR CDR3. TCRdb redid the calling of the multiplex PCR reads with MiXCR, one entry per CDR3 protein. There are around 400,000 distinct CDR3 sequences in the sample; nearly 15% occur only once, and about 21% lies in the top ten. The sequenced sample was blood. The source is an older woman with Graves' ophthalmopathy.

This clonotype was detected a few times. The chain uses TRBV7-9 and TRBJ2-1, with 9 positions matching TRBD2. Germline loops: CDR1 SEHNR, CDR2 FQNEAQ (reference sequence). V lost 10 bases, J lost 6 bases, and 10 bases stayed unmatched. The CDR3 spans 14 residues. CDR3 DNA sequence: TGTGCCACGTCGGGGCGGGAGGGGAGCAATGAGCAGTTCTTC. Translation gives CATSGREGSNEQFF.

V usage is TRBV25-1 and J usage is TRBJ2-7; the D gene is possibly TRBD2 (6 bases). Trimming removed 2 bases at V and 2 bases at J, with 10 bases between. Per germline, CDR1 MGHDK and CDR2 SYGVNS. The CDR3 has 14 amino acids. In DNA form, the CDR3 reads TGTGCCAGCAGTGAAGGGGGGTTGCCCTACGAGCAGTACTTC. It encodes CASSEGGLPYEQYF.

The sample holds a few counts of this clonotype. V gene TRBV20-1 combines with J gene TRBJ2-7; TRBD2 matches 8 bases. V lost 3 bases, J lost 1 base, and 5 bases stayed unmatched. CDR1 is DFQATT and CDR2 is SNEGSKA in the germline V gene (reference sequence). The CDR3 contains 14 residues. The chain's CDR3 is CSARPSGRSYEQYF. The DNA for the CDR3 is TGCAGTGCTAGGCCAAGCGGGAGATCCTACGAGCAGTACTTC.

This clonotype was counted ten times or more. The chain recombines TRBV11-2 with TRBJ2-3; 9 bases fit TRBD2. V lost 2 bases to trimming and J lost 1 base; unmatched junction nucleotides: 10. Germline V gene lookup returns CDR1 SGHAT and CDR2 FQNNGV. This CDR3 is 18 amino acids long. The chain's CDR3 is CASSLHGRSSGGTDTQYF. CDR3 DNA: TGTGCCAGCAGCTTACATGGGCGGTCTAGCGGGGGCACAGATACGCAGTATTTT.

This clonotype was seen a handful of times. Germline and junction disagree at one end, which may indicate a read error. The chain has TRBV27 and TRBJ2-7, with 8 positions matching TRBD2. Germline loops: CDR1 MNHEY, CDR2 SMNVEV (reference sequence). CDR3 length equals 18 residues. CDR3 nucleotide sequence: TGTGCCAGCAATTTACGGGGGGGGGGATGGACACCTCCCTACGAGCAGTACTTC. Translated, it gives CASNLRGGGWTPPYEQYF.

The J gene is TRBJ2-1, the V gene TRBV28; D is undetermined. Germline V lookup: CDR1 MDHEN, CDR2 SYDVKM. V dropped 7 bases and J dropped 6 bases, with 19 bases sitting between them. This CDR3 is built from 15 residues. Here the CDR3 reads CASNPLGKGCNEQFF. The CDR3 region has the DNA TGTGCCAGCAACCCCCTCGGTAAGGGCTGCAATGAGCAGTTCTTC.

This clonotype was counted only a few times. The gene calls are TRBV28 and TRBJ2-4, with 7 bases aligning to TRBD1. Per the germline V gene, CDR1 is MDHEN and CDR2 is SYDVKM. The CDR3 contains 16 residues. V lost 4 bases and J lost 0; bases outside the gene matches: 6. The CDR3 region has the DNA TGTGCCAGCAGTTGCCGGGACAGTATAGCCAAAAACATTCAGTACTTC. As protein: CASSCRDSIAKNIQYF.

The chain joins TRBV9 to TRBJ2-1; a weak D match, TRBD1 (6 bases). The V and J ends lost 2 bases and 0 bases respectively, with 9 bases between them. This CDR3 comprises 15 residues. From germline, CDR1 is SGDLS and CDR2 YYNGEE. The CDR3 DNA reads TGTGCCAGCAGCGTGGGGGCTTCCTCCTACAATGAGCAGTTCTTC. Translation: CASSVGASSYNEQFF.

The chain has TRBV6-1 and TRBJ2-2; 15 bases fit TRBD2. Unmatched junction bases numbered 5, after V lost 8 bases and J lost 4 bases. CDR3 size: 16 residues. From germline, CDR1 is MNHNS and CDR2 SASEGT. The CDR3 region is CASYGLAGGSTGELFF. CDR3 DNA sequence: TGTGCCAGCTACGGACTAGCGGGAGGGAGCACCGGGGAGCTGTTTTTT.

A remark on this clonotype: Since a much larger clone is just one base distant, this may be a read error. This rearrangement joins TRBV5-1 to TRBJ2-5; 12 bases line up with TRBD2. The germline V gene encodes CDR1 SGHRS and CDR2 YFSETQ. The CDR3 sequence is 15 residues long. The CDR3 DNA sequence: TGCACCAGCAGCTCGCCGGGACTAGCGGGAGAGACCCAGTACTTC. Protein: CTSSSPGLAGETQYF.

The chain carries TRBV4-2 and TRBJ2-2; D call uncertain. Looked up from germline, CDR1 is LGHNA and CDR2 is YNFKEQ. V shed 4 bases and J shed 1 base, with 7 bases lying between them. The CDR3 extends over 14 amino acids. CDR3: CASSLWVNTGELFF. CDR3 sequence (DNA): TGTGCCAGCAGCCTCTGGGTGAACACCGGGGAGCTGTTTTTT.